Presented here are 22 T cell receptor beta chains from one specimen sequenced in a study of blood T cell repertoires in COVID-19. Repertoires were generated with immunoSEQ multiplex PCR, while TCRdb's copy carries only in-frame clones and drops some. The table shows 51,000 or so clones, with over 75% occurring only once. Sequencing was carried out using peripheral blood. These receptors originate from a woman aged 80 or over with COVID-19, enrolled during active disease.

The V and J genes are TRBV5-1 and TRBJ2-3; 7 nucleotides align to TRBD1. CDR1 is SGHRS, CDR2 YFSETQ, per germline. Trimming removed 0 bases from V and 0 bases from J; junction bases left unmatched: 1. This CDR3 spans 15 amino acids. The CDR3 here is CASSLATGSTDTQYF. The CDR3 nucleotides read TGCGCCAGCAGCTTGGCGACAGGGAGCACAGATACGCAGTATTTT.

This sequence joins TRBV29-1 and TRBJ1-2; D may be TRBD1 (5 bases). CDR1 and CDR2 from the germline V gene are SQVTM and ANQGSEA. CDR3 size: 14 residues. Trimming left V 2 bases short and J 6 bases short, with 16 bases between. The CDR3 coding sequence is TGCAGCGTTGAAACGGCCGCCCGGACACATGGCTACACCTTC. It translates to CSVETAARTHGYTF.

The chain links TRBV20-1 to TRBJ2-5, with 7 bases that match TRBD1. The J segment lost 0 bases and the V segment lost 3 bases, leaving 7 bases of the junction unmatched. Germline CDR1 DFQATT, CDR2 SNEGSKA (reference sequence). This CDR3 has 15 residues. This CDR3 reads CSASGAGGNQETQYF. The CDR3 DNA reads TGCAGTGCTAGTGGGGCAGGGGGTAACCAAGAGACCCAGTACTTC.

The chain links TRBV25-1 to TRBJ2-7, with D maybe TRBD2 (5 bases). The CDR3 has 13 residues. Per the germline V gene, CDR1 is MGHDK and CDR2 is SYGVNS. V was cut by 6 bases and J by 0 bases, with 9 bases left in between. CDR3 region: CASSPGLSYEQYF. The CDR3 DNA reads TGTGCCAGCAGCCCAGGACTCTCCTACGAGCAGTACTTC.

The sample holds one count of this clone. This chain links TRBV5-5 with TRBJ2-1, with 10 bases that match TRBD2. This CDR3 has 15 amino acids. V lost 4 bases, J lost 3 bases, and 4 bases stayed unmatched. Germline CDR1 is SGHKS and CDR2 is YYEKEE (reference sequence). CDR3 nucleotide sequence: TGTGCCAGCAGCAGGAGACTAGCGGGCTACAATGAGCAGTTCTTC. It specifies CASSRRLAGYNEQFF. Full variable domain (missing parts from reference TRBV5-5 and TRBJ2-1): DAGVTQSPTHLIKTRGQQVTLRCSPISGHKSVSWYQQVLGQGPQFIFQYYEKEERGRGNFPDRFSARQFPNYSSELNVNALLLGDSALYLCASSRRLAGYNEQFFGPGTRLTVL.

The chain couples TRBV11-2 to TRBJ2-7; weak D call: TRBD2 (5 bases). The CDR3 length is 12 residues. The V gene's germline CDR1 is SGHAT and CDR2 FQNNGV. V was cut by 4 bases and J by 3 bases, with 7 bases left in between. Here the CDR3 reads CASSSDYYEQYF. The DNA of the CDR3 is TGTGCCAGCAGCTCAGACTACTACGAGCAGTACTTC.

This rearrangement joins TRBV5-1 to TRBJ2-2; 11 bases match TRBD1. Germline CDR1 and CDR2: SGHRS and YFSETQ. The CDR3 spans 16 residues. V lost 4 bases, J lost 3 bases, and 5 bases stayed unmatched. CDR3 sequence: CASSPGTGGYTGELFF. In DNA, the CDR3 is TGCGCCAGCAGCCCCGGGACAGGGGGTTACACCGGGGAGCTGTTTTTT.

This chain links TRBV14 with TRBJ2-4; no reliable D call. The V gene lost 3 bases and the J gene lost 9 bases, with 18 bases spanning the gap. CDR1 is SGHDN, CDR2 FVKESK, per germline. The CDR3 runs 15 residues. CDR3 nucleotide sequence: TGTGCCAGCAGCCATTATAGCCATGGTTCGCGCATTCAGTACTTC. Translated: CASSHYSHGSRIQYF.

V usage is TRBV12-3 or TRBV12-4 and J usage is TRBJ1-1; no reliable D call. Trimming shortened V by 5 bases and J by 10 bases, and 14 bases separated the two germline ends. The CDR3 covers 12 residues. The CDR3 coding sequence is TGTGCCAGCAGTCCGGGTCTGCTCGGAGCTTTCTTT. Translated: CASSPGLLGAFF.

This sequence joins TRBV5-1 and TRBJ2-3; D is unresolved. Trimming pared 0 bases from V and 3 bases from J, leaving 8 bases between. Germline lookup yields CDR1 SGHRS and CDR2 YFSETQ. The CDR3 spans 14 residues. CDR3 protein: CASSLAAETDTQYF. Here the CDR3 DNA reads TGCGCCAGCAGCTTGGCCGCGGAGACAGATACGCAGTATTTT.

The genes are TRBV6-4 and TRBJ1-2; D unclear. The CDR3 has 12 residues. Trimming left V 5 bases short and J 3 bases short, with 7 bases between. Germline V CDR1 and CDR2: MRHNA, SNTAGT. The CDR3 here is CASSLRDYGYTF. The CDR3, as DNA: TGTGCCAGCAGTCTTCGGGACTATGGCTACACCTTC.

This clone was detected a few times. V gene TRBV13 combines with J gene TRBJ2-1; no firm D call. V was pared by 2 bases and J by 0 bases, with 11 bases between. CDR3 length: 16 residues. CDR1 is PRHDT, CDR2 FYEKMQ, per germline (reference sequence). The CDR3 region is CASSLLEALSYNEQFF. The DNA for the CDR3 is TGTGCCAGCAGCTTACTCGAGGCGCTCTCCTACAATGAGCAGTTCTTC.

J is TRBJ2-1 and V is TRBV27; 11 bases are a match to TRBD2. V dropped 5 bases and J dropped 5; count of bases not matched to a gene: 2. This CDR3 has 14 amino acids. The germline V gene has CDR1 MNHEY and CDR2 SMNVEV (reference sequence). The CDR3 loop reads CASSLAGGNNEQFF. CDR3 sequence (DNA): TGTGCCAGCAGTCTAGCGGGAGGAAACAATGAGCAGTTCTTC.

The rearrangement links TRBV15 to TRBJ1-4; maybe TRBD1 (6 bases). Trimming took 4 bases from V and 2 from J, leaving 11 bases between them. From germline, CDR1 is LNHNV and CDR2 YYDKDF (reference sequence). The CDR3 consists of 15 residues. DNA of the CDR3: TGTGCCACCAGCAATAGACAGGTGACTAATGAAAAACTGTTTTTT. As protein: CATSNRQVTNEKLFF.

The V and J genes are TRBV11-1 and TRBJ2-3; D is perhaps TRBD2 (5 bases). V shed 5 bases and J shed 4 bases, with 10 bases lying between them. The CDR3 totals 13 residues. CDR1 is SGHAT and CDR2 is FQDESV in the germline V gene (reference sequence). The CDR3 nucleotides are TGTGCCAGCAGCCCGGGGTGGGCAGATACGCAGTATTTT. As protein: CASSPGWADTQYF.

For the CDR3, the DNA is TGTGCCAGCAGCCCTATCCGGAGTAGCACAGATACGCAGTATTTT. It specifies CASSPIRSSTDTQYF. V and J are TRBV7-6 and TRBJ2-3, with D uncertain. CDR1 and CDR2 (germline): SGHVS, FNYEAQ. The ends were cut back, 5 bases at V and 0 bases at J, with 12 bases in the middle. There are 15 residues in the CDR3.

CDR3 loop: CASSRLAGGPDEQFF. Here the CDR3 DNA reads TGTGCCAGCAGCAGACTAGCGGGAGGGCCGGATGAGCAGTTCTTC. The chain couples TRBV11-1 to TRBJ2-1, with TRBD2 matching over 14 bases. The CDR3 is 15 residues long. Losses at the gene ends were 5 bases for V and 8 bases for J; bases not matched to a gene: 5. CDR1 and CDR2 from the germline V gene are SGHAT and FQDESV (reference sequence).

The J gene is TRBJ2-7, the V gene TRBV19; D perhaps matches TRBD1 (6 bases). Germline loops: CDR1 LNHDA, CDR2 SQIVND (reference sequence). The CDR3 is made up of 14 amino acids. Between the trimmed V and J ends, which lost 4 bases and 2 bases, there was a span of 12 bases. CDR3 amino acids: CASSTGDITYEQYF. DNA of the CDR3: TGTGCCAGTAGTACCGGGGACATCACCTACGAGCAGTACTTC.

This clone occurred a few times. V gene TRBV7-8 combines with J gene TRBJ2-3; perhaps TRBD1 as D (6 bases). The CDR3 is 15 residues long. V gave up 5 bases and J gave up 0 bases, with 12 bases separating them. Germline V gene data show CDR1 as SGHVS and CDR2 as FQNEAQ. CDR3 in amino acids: CASSPGTTSTDTQYF. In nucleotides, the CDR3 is TGTGCCAGCAGCCCCGGGACAACTAGCACAGATACGCAGTATTTT.

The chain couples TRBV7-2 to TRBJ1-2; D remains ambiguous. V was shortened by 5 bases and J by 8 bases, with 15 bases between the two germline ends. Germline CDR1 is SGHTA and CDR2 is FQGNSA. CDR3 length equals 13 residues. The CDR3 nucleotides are TGTGCCAGCAGCCCTCCGAGCCGAATCGGCTACACCTTC. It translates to CASSPPSRIGYTF.

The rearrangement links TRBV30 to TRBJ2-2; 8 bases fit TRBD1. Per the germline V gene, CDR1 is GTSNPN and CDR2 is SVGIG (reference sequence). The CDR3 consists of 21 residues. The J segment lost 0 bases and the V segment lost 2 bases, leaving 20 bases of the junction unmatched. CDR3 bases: TGTGCCTGGAGTAAGGCAGGGGGCGGGGATAAGTCCTTCGCGAACACCGGGGAGCTGTTTTTT. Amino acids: CAWSKAGGGDKSFANTGELFF. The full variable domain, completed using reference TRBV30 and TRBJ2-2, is SQTIHQWPATLVQPVGSPLSLECTVEGTSNPNLYWYRQAAGRGLQLLFYSVGIGQISSEVPQNLSASRPQDRQFILSSKKLLLSDSGFYLCAWSKAGGGDKSFANTGELFFGEGSRLTVL.

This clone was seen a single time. The CDR3 region is CSEQGPYTEAFF. The CDR3 DNA reads as TGCAGCGAACAGGGACCGTACACTGAAGCTTTCTTT. This chain uses TRBV29-1 with TRBJ1-1; weak D call: TRBD1 (6 bases). The V end was cut by 7 bases, the J end by 3 bases, with 12 bases between. Per the germline V gene, CDR1 is SQVTM and CDR2 is ANQGSEA. The CDR3 sequence is 12 residues long.